The present entry profiles one TCR beta chain with its context. This entry belongs to a study of shared clonotypes between healthy human individuals. Data came from immunoSEQ multiplex PCR; TCRdb stores just in-frame clones and leaves some out. This sample yields about 2.4 million clones, of which 90% to 95% are seen a single time; more than 0.35% belongs to the top ten. The CDR3 consists of 13 residues. Germline CDR1 is SEHNR and CDR2 is FQNEAQ (reference sequence). The germline V and J ends were trimmed by 5 bases and 7 bases, with 12 bases remaining between them. Sequenced material: naive CD4+ T cells from PBMCs. Subset described: CD45RA+ positively selected. The chain couples TRBV7-9 to TRBJ1-5, with D possibly being TRBD1 (5 bases). The TCR originated in a man in his late teens or twenties in good health. Some clones in this sample may be carry-over from other donors' samples. As DNA, the CDR3 is TGTGCCAGCAGCGTGGAGGGGAGGCAGCCCCAGCATTTT. Its protein product is CASSVEGRQPQHF.